Following are 23 T cell receptor beta chains from one sample sequenced in a study of blood T cells in healthy people across ages. Through a sample-barcoded 5' primer and a J-beta primer mix, a second PCR was run for roughly 6 to 12 cycles. TCRdb ran MiXCR on the 5' RACE reads and lists one entry per CDR3 protein. The sample holds 1.4 million to 1.5 million distinct CDR3 sequences, roughly 45% seen once. The sequencing sample was made of blood. These receptors were collected from a woman younger than 30 in good health.

This clonotype has a handful of counts. The chain combines TRBV5-1 with TRBJ1-1; 12 bases agree with TRBD1. Losses at the gene ends were 1 base for V and 1 base for J; bases not matched to a gene: 5. Germline loops: CDR1 SGHRS, CDR2 YFSETQ. This CDR3 is built from 17 residues. The DNA of the CDR3 is TGCGCCAGCAGCTTGCTGGGACAGGGGGCGACGAACACTGAAGCTTTCTTT. Translating gives CASSLLGQGATNTEAFF.

The V and J genes are TRBV10-1 and TRBJ2-1; D may be TRBD2 (6 bases). CDR3 length: 16 residues. V was clipped by 0 bases and J by 4 bases, with 13 bases between them. Germline loops: CDR1 WNHNN, CDR2 SYGVQD (reference sequence). CDR3 in DNA: TGCGCCAGCAGTGAGTCGCCGGACTACGGATACAATGAGCAGTTCTTC. Amino acids: CASSESPDYGYNEQFF.

On this clonotype itself: A much larger clone differs from this one at a single base, so this may be a read error. The chain carries TRBV28 and TRBJ1-1; D might be TRBD1 (6 bases). Per germline, CDR1 MDHEN and CDR2 SYDVKM. The V end was cut by 6 bases, the J end by 6 bases, with 8 bases between. CDR3 length: 11 residues. In nucleotides, the CDR3 is TGTGCCAGCAGCGCAGGGGCTGAAGCTTTCTTT. Protein: CASSAGAEAFF.

The genes are TRBV10-3 and TRBJ1-2; possibly TRBD1 for D (5 bases). CDR3 length equals 14 residues. V was cut by 3 bases and J by 7 bases, with 15 bases left in between. CDR1 is ENHRY, CDR2 SYGVKD, per germline. The CDR3 region has the DNA TGTGCCATCAGTGAAGGAGGGAGAGGGGTTGGCTACACCTTC. This translates into CAISEGGRGVGYTF.

This clonotype has more than one count but fewer than ten. The rearrangement uses TRBV28 and TRBJ1-5; D not certain. Trimming pared 6 bases from V and 7 bases from J, leaving 22 bases between. CDR3 length: 16 amino acids. Germline V lookup: CDR1 MDHEN, CDR2 SYDVKM. The CDR3 nucleotides read TGTGCCAGCAGCATCTCGATCAGAGGGTCGGGGCAGCCCCAGCATTTT. Its translation is CASSISIRGSGQPQHF.

This rearrangement joins TRBV6-5 to TRBJ2-1, with 9 bases matching TRBD2. The J segment lost 6 bases and the V segment lost 6 bases, leaving 9 bases of the junction unmatched. There are 15 residues in the CDR3. The V gene's germline CDR1 is MNHEY and CDR2 SVGAGI. CDR3 loop: CASSPQTSGPNEQFF. The DNA of the CDR3 is TGTGCCAGCAGCCCCCAGACTAGCGGCCCCAATGAGCAGTTCTTC.

The chain is built from TRBV7-9 and TRBJ1-3; 7 bases map to TRBD1. The germline V gene encodes CDR1 SEHNR and CDR2 FQNEAQ (reference sequence). The CDR3 has 18 amino acids. Trimming cost V 2 bases and J 0 bases; bases outside gene matches: 10. The CDR3 nucleotides read TGTGCCAGCAGCTTAATTTATTCGGGACAGAGCTCTGGAAACACCATATATTTT. It is translated as CASSLIYSGQSSGNTIYF. The whole variable domain, filled in from reference TRBV7-9 and TRBJ1-3, reads DTGVSQNPRHKITKRGQNVTFRCDPISEHNRLYWYRQTLGQGPEFLTYFQNEAQLEKSRLLSDRFSAERPKGSFSTLEIQRTEQGDSAMYLCASSLIYSGQSSGNTIYFGEGSWLTVV.

This clonotype was observed a few times. V usage is TRBV5-1 and J usage is TRBJ2-1, with 12 bases matching TRBD2. Germline CDR1 is SGHRS and CDR2 is YFSETQ. V lost 1 base to trimming and J lost 6 bases; unmatched junction nucleotides: 8. This CDR3 is 17 amino acids long. The DNA for the CDR3 is TGCGCCAGCAGCTTGTCCCTAGCGGGAGGGCCAGGCAATGAGCAGTTCTTC. Protein: CASSLSLAGGPGNEQFF.

This sequence joins TRBV6-5 and TRBJ2-4; weak D call: TRBD1 (5 bases). Judging by the DNA end, TRBJ2-7 fits better; the J call may be wrong. Germline assignment: CDR1 MNHEY and CDR2 SVGAGI. The CDR3 sequence is 15 residues long. CDR3 coding DNA: TGTGCCAGCAGTTATGATGACAGAGAAAACTACGAGCAGTACTTC. It codes for CASSYDDRENYEQYF.

This chain connects TRBV20-1 to TRBJ2-1, with TRBD1 as a possible D gene (6 bases). Trimming pared 3 bases from V and 5 bases from J, leaving 14 bases between. The CDR3 consists of 14 residues. Per germline, CDR1 DFQATT and CDR2 SNEGSKA (reference sequence). The CDR3 DNA reads TGCAGTGCTAGTTGGCACCAGGGGAACAATGAGCAGTTCTTC. Translating it yields CSASWHQGNNEQFF.

The chain couples TRBV6-5 to TRBJ1-6; TRBD1 is a possible D gene (6 bases). Germline V gives CDR1 MNHEY, CDR2 SVGAGI. Trimming shortened V by 4 bases and J by 7 bases, and 11 bases separated the two germline ends. CDR3 length: 14 residues. CDR3 DNA sequence: TGTGCCAGCAGTTGGACAGAAACCAATTCACCCCTCCACTTT. This codes for CASSWTETNSPLHF.

The chain links TRBV28 to TRBJ2-5; D remains ambiguous. This CDR3 has 11 amino acids. From germline, CDR1 is MDHEN and CDR2 SYDVKM. Trimming left V 5 bases short and J 9 bases short, with 10 bases between. The CDR3 DNA reads TGTGCCAGCAGTGCCCACACTTCCCAGTACTTC. Encoded protein: CASSAHTSQYF.

This clonotype has a single count. The V gene is TRBV12-3 or TRBV12-4, the J gene TRBJ2-7, with TRBD1 identical over 9 bases. The CDR3 spans 18 residues. J gave up 10 bases and V 6 bases, and 25 bases lay outside the gene matches. For the CDR3, the DNA is TGTGCCAGCAGGAAGGGGACAGGGAGTGCCTACGCCAAAAAAATTCAGTACTTC. It specifies CASRKGTGSAYAKKIQYF.

This clonotype is a singleton in its sample. In this CDR3 the conserved last residue, phenylalanine or tryptophan, is missing, so a read error is likely. The chain is built from TRBV4-1 and TRBJ2-4; D not resolved. Trimming cost V 0 bases and J 7 bases, with 10 bases left between them. The germline V gene encodes CDR1 MGHRA and CDR2 YSYEKL. The CDR3 contains 14 residues. The CDR3 DNA sequence: TGCGCCAGCAGCCAAGAAGTGCCCATGAACATTCAGTACTTA. It is translated as CASSQEVPMNIQYL.

J is TRBJ1-2 and V is TRBV5-5, with unresolved D. CDR3 length equals 15 residues. Germline values: CDR1 SGHKS, CDR2 YYEKEE (reference sequence). V was trimmed by 2 bases and J by 7 bases, leaving 18 bases between them. CDR3 region: CASSFEVTGIGGYTF. CDR3 coding DNA: TGTGCCAGCAGCTTCGAGGTCACGGGAATAGGTGGCTACACCTTC. The variable domain in full, completed from reference TRBV5-5 and TRBJ1-2, reads DAGVTQSPTHLIKTRGQQVTLRCSPISGHKSVSWYQQVLGQGPQFIFQYYEKEERGRGNFPDRFSARQFPNYSSELNVNALLLGDSALYLCASSFEVTGIGGYTFGSGTRLTVV.

The chain recombines TRBV28 with TRBJ1-4; 8 bases match TRBD1. From germline, CDR1 is MDHEN and CDR2 SYDVKM. J gave up 5 bases and V 6 bases, and 5 bases lay outside the gene matches. CDR3 length equals 14 residues. The CDR3 nucleotides are TGTGCCAGCAGACCAGGACAGGGCAATGAAAAACTGTTTTTT. Translation: CASRPGQGNEKLFF.

This chain uses TRBV28 with TRBJ1-5; D gene uncertain. The CDR3 has 14 residues. Trimming left V 2 bases short and J 7 bases short, with 12 bases between. From germline, CDR1 is MDHEN and CDR2 SYDVKM. The chain's CDR3 is CASSLGKGGQPQHF. In DNA, the CDR3 is TGTGCCAGCAGTTTAGGGAAAGGAGGCCAGCCCCAGCATTTT.

The sample holds a few counts of this clonotype. The chain is built from TRBV5-1 and TRBJ2-3; possible D gene TRBD2, 6 bases. CDR3 length: 15 amino acids. CDR1 and CDR2 from the germline V gene are SGHRS and YFSETQ. The germline V and J ends were trimmed by 0 bases and 0 bases, with 8 bases remaining between them. The CDR3 bases are TGCGCCAGCAGCTTGGCGGGGAGGAGCACAGATACGCAGTATTTT. This encodes CASSLAGRSTDTQYF.

This chain connects TRBV10-3 to TRBJ2-1, with 7 nucleotides matching TRBD1. The CDR3 runs 14 residues. Germline-derived CDR1 and CDR2 are ENHRY and SYGVKD. Trimming removed 4 bases from V and 1 base from J; junction bases left unmatched: 1. The CDR3 reads CAISGGQSYNEQFF. Written as DNA, the CDR3 is TGTGCCATCAGTGGGGGACAGTCCTACAATGAGCAGTTCTTC.

A few counts support this clonotype. The rearrangement links TRBV6-6 to TRBJ2-6; 9 nucleotides align to TRBD1. Germline trimming cut 3 bases from V and 2 bases from J; bases unmatched to any gene: 5. The CDR3 has 17 residues. The germline V gene encodes CDR1 MNHNY and CDR2 SVGAGI (reference sequence). The CDR3 DNA is TGTGCCAGCAGTTATACCACAGGGGGCCCTGGGGCCAACGTCCTGACTTTC. Amino acid sequence: CASSYTTGGPGANVLTF.

The rearrangement uses TRBV7-6 and TRBJ2-1; possible D gene TRBD2, 6 bases. This CDR3 contains 18 residues. CDR1 is SGHVS, CDR2 FNYEAQ, per germline. V lost 1 base and J 4 bases, leaving 20 bases between the germline ends. CDR3 DNA: TGTGCCAGCAGCTTAGGTGGTTCGGGGGAGCCTACTTACAATGAGCAGTTCTTC. Its protein is CASSLGGSGEPTYNEQFF.

This chain links TRBV14 with TRBJ1-1, with D perhaps TRBD1 (5 bases). CDR3 size: 17 residues. The germline V gene encodes CDR1 SGHDN and CDR2 FVKESK. V lost 5 bases, J lost 0 bases, and 19 bases lay in between. The CDR3 nucleotides are TGTGCCAGCAGCGTTCCCTTAACCGGGACGGTGAACACTGAAGCTTTCTTT. Encoded protein: CASSVPLTGTVNTEAFF.

The rearrangement links TRBV20-1 to TRBJ2-5; D is ambiguous. Germline V gene sequence: CDR1 DFQATT, CDR2 SNEGSKA (reference sequence). The CDR3 consists of 13 residues. With 0 bases removed from V and 11 bases from J, the gap between germline ends came to 16 bases. The CDR3 here is CSARDGGLCEQYF. DNA of the CDR3: TGCAGTGCTAGAGACGGCGGTTTGTGTGAGCAGTACTTC.